Below, 3 T cell receptor beta chains from the same sample are listed, as sequenced in a study of cytomegalovirus exposure and HLA in healthy donors. PCR used 60 Vbeta primers and 13 Jbeta primers. Method: immunoSEQ multiplex PCR; TCRdb's copy keeps in-frame clones and lacks some. This table holds some 120,000 clones, roughly 73% found once. The sequencing sample was made of PBMCs. The receptor source for this set is a woman aged 25-40 years in good health and CMV-seronegative.

This clone was detected only a few times. This sequence joins TRBV4-1 and TRBJ2-7; no clear D gene. This CDR3 is 15 amino acids long. The V gene's germline CDR1 is MGHRA and CDR2 YSYEKL. Trimming removed 0 bases from V and 4 bases from J, with 13 bases in between. The CDR3 DNA reads TGCGCCAGCAGCCAAGAGTTGAGCTACGCGTACGAGCAGTACTTC. Residues: CASSQELSYAYEQYF.

The chain has TRBV5-1 and TRBJ2-1, with 7 bases fitting TRBD1. This CDR3 is built from 15 residues. The V gene's germline CDR1 is SGHRS and CDR2 YFSETQ. V lost 0 bases and J lost 6; bases outside the gene matches: 6. CDR3 in amino acids: CASSLGTGAGNEQFF. The DNA of the CDR3 is TGCGCCAGCAGCTTGGGCACAGGGGCGGGCAATGAGCAGTTCTTC. Drawing the rest from reference TRBV5-1 and TRBJ2-1, the complete variable domain is KAGVTQTPRYLIKTRGQQVTLSCSPISGHRSVSWYQQTPGQGLQFLFEYFSETQRNKGNFPGRFSGRQFSNSRSEMNVSTLELGDSALYLCASSLGTGAGNEQFFGPGTRLTVL.

The chain recombines TRBV5-6 with TRBJ2-1, with TRBD2 identical over 8 bases. V was clipped by 4 bases and J by 8 bases; unmatched bases: 5. The CDR3 totals 13 residues. Germline values: CDR1 SGHDT, CDR2 YYEEEE. The chain's CDR3 is CASSRVGGDEQFF. The CDR3 coding sequence is TGTGCCAGCAGCCGGGTCGGGGGGGATGAGCAGTTCTTC.